This is a list of T cell receptor beta chains from one sample in a study of a mutant IDH1 vaccine in newly diagnosed glioma. TCRdb keeps only in-frame clones here, not all; method: immunoSEQ multiplex PCR. The sample carries some 80,000 clones, roughly 85% recorded once. Which antigens these TCRs recognize remains unknown. The material was PBMCs, obtained from a glioma patient whose treatment included an IDH1 peptide vaccine. These receptor sequences come from a woman aged 45-60 years with glioma. CDR3s include the opening cysteine and the closing phenylalanine or tryptophan. The order of the fields is clone size, V gene, D gene, J gene, CDR3 DNA, CDR3 protein. D genes are given only for firm matches. Rows give clone size only sometimes, using once, few, many, or a class for an expanded clone.

NA	TRBV4-2	NA	TRBJ1-6	TGTGCCAGCAGCCAAGATAACGAGCCTCCCTATAATTCACCCCTCCACTTT	CASSQDNEPPYNSPLHF
once	TRBV30	TRBD1	TRBJ2-4	TGTGCCTGGAGTTACGGACAGGGGGCCAAAAACATTCAGTACTTC	CAWSYGQGAKNIQYF
NA	TRBV6-5	NA	TRBJ1-1	TGTGCCAGCAGCCCCACCAGTACGTTGGCGACTGAAGCTTTCTTT	CASSPTSTLATEAFF
NA	TRBV10-1	NA	TRBJ2-1	TGCGCCAGCAGTGAGTCCGAGCGGCCCTACAATGAGCAGTTCTTC	CASSESERPYNEQFF
NA	TRBV5-5	TRBD2	TRBJ2-7	TGTGCCAGCAGCTTGTTGCTAGCGGGAGATAATTACGAGCAGTACTTC	CASSLLLAGDNYEQYF
NA	TRBV6-5	NA	TRBJ1-1	TGTGCCAGCAGTTACTCGGGGTGGGTCGCTGAAGCTTTCTTT	CASSYSGWVAEAFF
NA	TRBV27	NA	TRBJ2-3	TGTGCCAGCAGTCCCAGAAGAGATACGCAGTATTTT	CASSPRRDTQYF
NA	TRBV10-3	NA	TRBJ1-6	TGTGCCATCAGTGAGGGGACGGGTAATTCACCCCTCCACTTT	CAISEGTGNSPLHF
NA	TRBV4-1	TRBD1	TRBJ2-1	TGCGCCAGCAGCCAAGATCGGGGACAGGGGCACAATGAGCAGTTCTTC	CASSQDRGQGHNEQFF
NA	TRBV19	NA	TRBJ2-7	TGTGCCAGTAGTACCTTTGGACTGGGGAGCTCCTACGAGCAGTACTTC	CASSTFGLGSSYEQYF
NA	TRBV6-5	TRBD1	TRBJ2-3	TGTGCCAGCAGTCGGGACAGCCCGTCAATCGGTGCGCAGTATTTT	CASSRDSPSIGAQYF
NA	TRBV5-1	NA	TRBJ2-7	TGCGCCAGCAGCTTCCTGCCGGGACGGATCCTCTACGAGCAGTACTTC	CASSFLPGRILYEQYF
NA	TRBV28	TRBD2	TRBJ2-7	TGTGCCAGCAGTTCGGGCGGGGGGCGCGGAAACGAGCAGTACTTC	CASSSGGGRGNEQYF
NA	TRBV21-1	NA	TRBJ1-1	TGTGCCAGCAGCAAAATATACAGGGATTTCCCCCCCGCTGAAGCTTTCTTT	CASSKIYRDFPPAEAFF
NA	TRBV7-9	NA	TRBJ1-2	TGTGCCAGCAGCTTAGGGACTTGGGGTGGCTACACCTTC	CASSLGTWGGYTF
NA	TRBV5-1	TRBD2	TRBJ2-5	TGCGCCAGCAGCTTGGCCCCGGGACTAGCGGGAGGGGGCCAAGAGACCCAGTACTTC	CASSLAPGLAGGGQETQYF
NA	TRBV13	NA	TRBJ1-1	TGTGCCAGCAGCTGGGGGAGGGAGAACACTGAAGCTTTCTTT	CASSWGRENTEAFF
few	TRBV2	NA	TRBJ1-5	TGTGCCAGCAGTGAAGCAGGAGGGGGAGTTAATCAGCCCCAGCATTTT	CASSEAGGGVNQPQHF
NA	TRBV2	NA	TRBJ2-7	TGTGCCAGCAGTGGGGACATAATCGTAATCTTC	CASSGDIIVIF
once	TRBV30	NA	TRBJ2-7	TGTGCCTGGAGTGTACAGAGGCTGTCCTACGAGCAGTACTTC	CAWSVQRLSYEQYF
NA	TRBV7-2	TRBD1	TRBJ2-3	TGTGCCAGCAGCTTATTCACAGGGGGACGAGATACGCAGTATTTT	CASSLFTGGRDTQYF
NA	TRBV27	NA	TRBJ1-5	TGTGCCAGCAGTTCTCGCGGGCAATATCAGCCCCAGCATTTT	CASSSRGQYQPQHF
NA	TRBV19	TRBD2	TRBJ2-1	TGTGCCAGTAGCTGGGACAGAGTACGACTAGCGGGAGGTCGTAATGAGCAGTTCTTC	CASSWDRVRLAGGRNEQFF
NA	TRBV10-3	TRBD1	TRBJ2-1	TGTGCCATCAGTCAGGGACAGGGCTACAATGAGCAGTTCTTC	CAISQGQGYNEQFF
NA	TRBV28	TRBD1	TRBJ1-2	TGTGCCAGCCGACAGGGGACCTATGGCTACACCTTC	CASRQGTYGYTF
NA	TRBV5-6	NA	TRBJ2-7	TGTGCCAGCAGCTTGAACGTAGAGCAGTACTTC	CASSLNVEQYF
NA	TRBV7-9	NA	TRBJ1-5	TGTGCCAGCAGCAAATCCGGGGCCAATCAGCCCCAGCATTTT	CASSKSGANQPQHF
NA	TRBV5-1	TRBD1	TRBJ2-1	TGCGCCAGCAGCTTGGATCGGGCAGGGGGTAGGAATGAGCAGTTCTTC	CASSLDRAGGRNEQFF
few	TRBV10-3	NA	TRBJ1-1	TGTGCCATCAGAGGGCAGGGGAACACTGAAGCTTTCTTT	CAIRGQGNTEAFF
NA	TRBV9	TRBD1	TRBJ1-3	TGTGCCAGCAGCGTCTCCGGGACAGCTTCTGGAAACACCATATATTTT	CASSVSGTASGNTIYF
few	TRBV5-4	TRBD1	TRBJ1-1	TGTGCCAGCAGCGCGGGACAGAGGACTGAAGCTTTCTTT	CASSAGQRTEAFF
NA	TRBV5-1	TRBD1	TRBJ1-4	TGCGCCAGCAGGCAATCCGGGACAGGGAAGGAAAAACTGTTTTTT	CASRQSGTGKEKLFF